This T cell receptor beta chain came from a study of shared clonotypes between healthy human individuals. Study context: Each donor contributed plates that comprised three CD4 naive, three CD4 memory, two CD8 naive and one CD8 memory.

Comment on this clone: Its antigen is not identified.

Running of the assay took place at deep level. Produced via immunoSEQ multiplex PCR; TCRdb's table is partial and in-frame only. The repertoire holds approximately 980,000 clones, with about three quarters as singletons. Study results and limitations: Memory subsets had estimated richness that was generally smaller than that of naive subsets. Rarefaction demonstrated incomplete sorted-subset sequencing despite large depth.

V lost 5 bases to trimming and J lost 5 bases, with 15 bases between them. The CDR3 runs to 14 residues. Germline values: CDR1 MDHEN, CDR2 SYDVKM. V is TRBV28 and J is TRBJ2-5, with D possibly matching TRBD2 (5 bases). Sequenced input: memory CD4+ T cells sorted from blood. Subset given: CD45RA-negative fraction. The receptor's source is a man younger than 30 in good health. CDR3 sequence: CASSRTPERETQYF. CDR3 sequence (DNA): TGTGCCAGCAGTCGGACTCCCGAACGGGAGACCCAGTACTTC.